The 27 T cell receptor beta chains in this list originate from one sample, sequenced in a study of T cell responses to AZD1222 COVID-19 vaccine. The repertoire was sequenced with immunoSEQ multiplex PCR; TCRdb's copy has only in-frame clones and lacks some. The sample has roughly 100,000 clones; roughly 93% are singletons. Sequenced here: peripheral blood, sampled on day 0 of AZD1222 vaccination. The receptors originated from an adult in good health.

The chain carries TRBV5-1 and TRBJ1-3; possible D gene TRBD1, 6 bases. V was clipped by 3 bases and J by 2 bases, with 12 bases between them. Looked up from germline, CDR1 is SGHRS and CDR2 is YFSETQ. This CDR3 has 15 residues. CDR3 residues: CASSSQGITGNTIYF. The CDR3 DNA reads TGCGCCAGCAGCTCCCAGGGGATAACTGGAAACACCATATATTTT.

V is TRBV7-2 and J is TRBJ2-7, with TRBD2 matching 10 bases. The CDR3 is made up of 16 amino acids. Germline lookup yields CDR1 SGHTA and CDR2 FQGNSA. V lost 1 base to trimming and J lost 5 bases; unmatched junction nucleotides: 8. The CDR3 loop is CASSLEGAGGFDEQYF. The CDR3 region has the DNA TGTGCCAGCAGCTTAGAGGGAGCGGGAGGGTTCGACGAGCAGTACTTC.

The chain joins TRBV6-5 to TRBJ1-5; D remains ambiguous. Germline CDR1 reads MNHEY; CDR2 reads SVGAGI. The CDR3 has 15 residues. The V end was cut by 6 bases, the J end by 1 base, with 13 bases between. CDR3 protein: CASRNPRASNQPQHF. CDR3 nucleotide sequence: TGTGCCAGCAGAAACCCCCGTGCGAGCAATCAGCCCCAGCATTTT.

This rearrangement joins TRBV29-1 to TRBJ2-1, with TRBD1 identical over 8 bases. Germline V gives CDR1 SQVTM, CDR2 ANQGSEA. Trimming took 7 bases from V and 8 from J; bases not matched to a gene: 10. CDR3 length: 13 amino acids. The CDR3 is CSAQLGQGDEQFF. The CDR3 DNA is TGCAGCGCCCAACTCGGACAGGGCGATGAGCAGTTCTTC.

This chain joins TRBV6-6 and TRBJ1-5; a possible D gene is TRBD1 (6 bases). The CDR3 covers 15 residues. The V gene's germline CDR1 is MNHNY and CDR2 SVGAGI (reference sequence). V lost 7 bases and J lost 7, with 20 bases in between. This chain's CDR3 is CASTHSSGANQPQHF. In DNA form, the CDR3 reads TGTGCCAGCACTCATAGCTCAGGGGCCAACCAGCCCCAGCATTTT.

The J gene is TRBJ2-1, the V gene TRBV7-2; D possibly corresponds to TRBD2 (6 bases). The germline V and J ends were trimmed by 6 bases and 7 bases, with 7 bases remaining between them. Germline V CDR1 and CDR2: SGHTA, FQGNSA. This CDR3 contains 11 residues. The chain's CDR3 is CASSLANEQFF. The CDR3 coding sequence is TGTGCCAGCAGTCTAGCGAATGAGCAGTTCTTC. Supplemented by reference TRBV7-2 and TRBJ2-1, the full variable domain reads GAGVSQSPSNKVTEKGKDVELRCDPISGHTALYWYRQSLGQGLEFLIYFQGNSAPDKSGLPSDRFSAERTGGSVSTLTIQRTQQEDSAVYLCASSLANEQFFGPGTRLTVL.

V and J are TRBV9 and TRBJ1-3; TRBD1 matches 8 bases. Germline V gene data show CDR1 as SGDLS and CDR2 as YYNGEE. This CDR3 is 15 amino acids long. The trim removed 4 bases at V and 4 bases at J, leaving 7 bases unmatched. Here the CDR3 DNA reads TGTGCCAGCAGCCCCCGGACAGGGTCGGGAAACACCATATATTTT. Translating it yields CASSPRTGSGNTIYF.

This sequence joins TRBV7-9 and TRBJ2-1, with a tentative D call TRBD2 (5 bases). The CDR3 length is 16 residues. The germline V gene has CDR1 SEHNR and CDR2 FQNEAQ (reference sequence). V gave up 1 base and J gave up 0 bases, with 10 bases separating them. The CDR3 loop reads CASSLVRTFSYNEQFF. The CDR3 coding sequence is TGTGCCAGCAGCTTAGTACGGACTTTCTCCTACAATGAGCAGTTCTTC.

The chain recombines TRBV4-2 with TRBJ1-4; TRBD1 might be the D (5 bases). There are 15 residues in the CDR3. From germline, CDR1 is LGHNA and CDR2 YNFKEQ. The germline V and J ends were trimmed by 1 base and 3 bases, with 9 bases remaining between them. Here the CDR3 DNA reads TGTGCCAGCAGCCAAGGGGCAGGGCCTAATGAAAAACTGTTTTTT. It encodes CASSQGAGPNEKLFF.

This clone has only one observation. This chain connects TRBV7-2 to TRBJ1-5, with no clear D. The CDR3 totals 15 residues. V dropped 1 base and J dropped 6 bases, with 13 bases sitting between them. Germline lookup yields CDR1 SGHTA and CDR2 FQGNSA. For the CDR3, the DNA is TGTGCCAGCAGCTTAGTGAGCGAGCCGGGTCAGCCCCAGCATTTT. This codes for CASSLVSEPGQPQHF.

The chain joins TRBV6-2 or TRBV6-3 to TRBJ2-7; the D gene is possibly TRBD2 (6 bases). The germline V gene has CDR1 MNHEY and CDR2 SVGEGT. V was shortened by 6 bases and J by 3 bases, with 12 bases between the two germline ends. This CDR3 is 13 amino acids long. CDR3 sequence reads: CASSPGGYYEQYF. In DNA form, the CDR3 reads TGTGCCAGCAGCCCCGGAGGGTACTACGAGCAGTACTTC.

The chain has TRBV7-9 and TRBJ1-3; D not certain. In germline, CDR1 is SEHNR, CDR2 FQNEAQ (reference sequence). The V gene lost 1 base and the J gene lost 2 bases, with 9 bases spanning the gap. This CDR3 is 15 amino acids long. Here the CDR3 reads CASSLGVRAGNTIYF. The CDR3 nucleotides are TGTGCCAGCAGCTTAGGTGTGAGGGCTGGAAACACCATATATTTT.

The rearrangement links TRBV5-1 to TRBJ2-2; TRBD1 or TRBD2 may be the D gene (6 bases each). Germline CDR1 SGHRS, CDR2 YFSETQ. The CDR3 is 15 residues long. V was clipped by 4 bases and J by 5 bases, with 15 bases between them. The DNA of the CDR3 is TGCGCCAGCAGCCATGACAGAGGGGGGACCGGGGAGCTGTTTTTT. It translates to CASSHDRGGTGELFF.

The chain joins TRBV18 to TRBJ1-5; tentative D call: TRBD1 (5 bases). The CDR3 consists of 13 residues. V was cut by 3 bases and J by 3 bases, with 6 bases left in between. CDR1 KGHSH and CDR2 LQKENI come from the germline V gene. The CDR3 sequence is CASSPDTNQPQHF. The CDR3 nucleotides read TGTGCCAGCTCACCGGACACCAATCAGCCCCAGCATTTT.

This rearrangement joins TRBV5-1 to TRBJ1-6; the match to TRBD1 covers 8 bases. CDR3 length: 15 residues. V trimming: 4 bases; J trimming: 10 bases; junction bases outside the gene matches: 10. CDR1 is SGHRS, CDR2 YFSETQ, per germline. The CDR3 region is CASSPRTGSESPLHF. CDR3 in DNA: TGCGCCAGCAGCCCCCGGACAGGGTCTGAATCACCCCTCCACTTT.

The chain combines TRBV2 with TRBJ1-3, with 7 bases lining up with TRBD1. The CDR3 loop spans 14 amino acids. Losses at the gene ends were 8 bases for V and 0 bases for J; bases not matched to a gene: 4. CDR1 and CDR2 (germline): SNHLY, FYNNEI. The CDR3 here is CASGGQSSGNTIYF. The CDR3 DNA follows: TGTGCCAGCGGGGGACAGAGCTCTGGAAACACCATATATTTT.

J is TRBJ1-2 and V is TRBV5-1, with TRBD1 as a possible D gene (6 bases). In germline, CDR1 is SGHRS, CDR2 YFSETQ. V was clipped by 4 bases and J by 11 bases, with 12 bases between them. The CDR3 spans 11 residues. CDR3 nucleotide sequence: TGCGCCAGCAGCCCGGGACACGAGTACACCTTC. It yields the protein CASSPGHEYTF.

The table lists this clone with a count of one. This chain connects TRBV28 to TRBJ2-3; TRBD1 agrees at 8 bases. Per germline, CDR1 MDHEN and CDR2 SYDVKM. The CDR3 extends over 13 amino acids. Trimming cost V 7 bases and J 2 bases; bases outside gene matches: 2. The CDR3 DNA follows: TGTGCCAGCAACAGGGGGATCACAGATACGCAGTATTTT. It encodes CASNRGITDTQYF.

The chain has TRBV19 and TRBJ1-1; D gene unclear. The CDR3 covers 13 residues. CDR1 and CDR2 from the germline V gene are LNHDA and SQIVND (reference sequence). V gave up 5 bases and J gave up 1 base, with 8 bases separating them. The CDR3 region is CASSLSGNTEAFF. CDR3 DNA: TGTGCCAGTAGTTTGTCGGGGAACACTGAAGCTTTCTTT.

The gene calls are TRBV6-5 and TRBJ2-5, with D perhaps TRBD1 (6 bases). There are 14 residues in the CDR3. Germline V gene lookup returns CDR1 MNHEY and CDR2 SVGAGI. V lost 6 bases and J 0 bases, leaving 11 bases between the germline ends. The CDR3 sequence: CASRPGQNQETQYF. The CDR3, as DNA: TGTGCCAGCAGACCTGGACAGAACCAAGAGACCCAGTACTTC.

The chain joins TRBV19 to TRBJ2-1; 8 nucleotides agree with TRBD2. The CDR3 is 18 amino acids. J was trimmed by 2 bases and V by 5 bases; bases with no gene match: 14. Germline assignment: CDR1 LNHDA and CDR2 SQIVND (reference sequence). The CDR3 region is CASSVRLSAGVAYNEQFF. The CDR3 DNA reads TGTGCCAGTAGTGTTAGGCTTTCAGCGGGAGTAGCCTACAATGAGCAGTTCTTC.

The gene calls are TRBV3-1 (or the pseudogene TRBV3-2) and TRBJ2-7; TRBD2 agrees at 8 bases. The CDR3 loop spans 14 amino acids. Trimming took 3 bases from V and 2 from J; bases not matched to a gene: 3. The germline V gene encodes CDR1 LGHDT and CDR2 YNNKEL (reference sequence). The CDR3 bases are TGTGCCAGCAGCCAGGGGACTAGTACCTACGAGCAGTACTTC. This codes for CASSQGTSTYEQYF.

The genes are TRBV7-9 and TRBJ2-3, with 7 bases identical to TRBD2. Germline V gene sequence: CDR1 SEHNR, CDR2 FQNEAQ (reference sequence). Trimming took 0 bases from V and 6 from J; bases not matched to a gene: 0. The CDR3 sequence is 13 residues long. CDR3 residues: CASSLAGGDTQYF. The CDR3 DNA sequence: TGTGCCAGCAGCTTAGCGGGAGGGGATACGCAGTATTTT.

This sequence joins TRBV5-1 and TRBJ1-2, with D unresolved. The length of the CDR3 is 13 residues. Trimming cost V 0 bases and J 6 bases, with 9 bases left between them. Germline V lookup: CDR1 SGHRS, CDR2 YFSETQ. CDR3 region: CASSLGPFDGYTF. The CDR3, as DNA: TGCGCCAGCAGCTTGGGGCCATTCGATGGCTACACCTTC.

This chain links TRBV20-1 with TRBJ1-1; D not certain. CDR3 length equals 11 residues. Germline V gene sequence: CDR1 DFQATT, CDR2 SNEGSKA (reference sequence). CDR3 coding DNA: TGCAGGATGGTCGGTGGCACTGAAGCTTTCTTT. Residues: CRMVGGTEAFF.

The CDR3 sequence: CASSAGGEEQYF. DNA of the CDR3: TGTGCCAGCAGCGCGGGCGGCGAGGAGCAGTACTTC. This chain uses TRBV11-2 with TRBJ2-7, with D possibly being TRBD2 (5 bases). V lost 5 bases, J lost 7 bases, and 12 bases lay in between. The CDR3 has 12 amino acids. The germline V gene has CDR1 SGHAT and CDR2 FQNNGV.

The rearrangement uses TRBV5-1 and TRBJ2-3; TRBD1 matches 7 bases. CDR1 is SGHRS and CDR2 is YFSETQ in the germline V gene. The V segment lost 2 bases and the J segment 2 bases; nucleotides outside the gene matches: 2. The CDR3 is made up of 14 amino acids. CDR3 amino acids: CASSFGTDTDTQYF. The CDR3 region has the DNA TGCGCCAGCAGCTTCGGGACAGACACAGATACGCAGTATTTT.